Listed below are T cell receptor beta chains from one sample, sequenced in a study of TIL therapy for anti-PD-1-resistant metastatic lung cancer. The assay was immunoSEQ multiplex PCR, and TCRdb's table has in-frame clones only and misses some. Among around 50,000 clones listed, around 79% were seen once. Sample: blood, taken at baseline. The receptor source for this set is a person aged 25-80 years with non-small cell lung cancer. Each CDR3 is given with its conserved first and last residue. A D gene is named only where the DNA matches it firmly. Not every row has a clone size; where given, it reads once, few, many or a size class.

TGTGCCAACGAGGACAGGAGCTCTGGAAACACCATATATTTT,CANEDRSSGNTIYF,TRBJ1-3,TRBV18,TRBD1,NA
TGCAGTGCTATGGGAGAGACCCAGTACTTC,CSAMGETQYF,TRBJ2-5,TRBV20-1,NA,once
TGTGCCAGCAGCCAAGTGGTCATAGGGGGCCAGGGGGACATCGAGCAGTACTTC,CASSQVVIGGQGDIEQYF,TRBJ2-7,TRBV4-2,TRBD1,NA
TGCGCCAGCAGCCAGGTCGGCAATAAGCAGTTCTTC,CASSQVGNKQFF,TRBJ2-1,TRBV4-3,NA,once
TGTGCCAGCGGACAAGGCAGCTCTGGAAACACCATATATTTT,CASGQGSSGNTIYF,TRBJ1-3,TRBV19,NA,NA
TGTGCCAGCAGCTTACAGAGGAACACTGAAGCTTTCTTT,CASSLQRNTEAFF,TRBJ1-1,TRBV7-2,NA,NA
TGTGCCAGCTCACCGGGACAGGGGTACTCACCCCTCCACTTT,CASSPGQGYSPLHF,TRBJ1-6,TRBV18,TRBD1,NA
TGTGCCAGCGTAGGGGGGCCCTATGGCTACACCTTC,CASVGGPYGYTF,TRBJ1-2,TRBV6-1,NA,NA
TGTGCCAGCAGCCATTCTGGATTTTCGTACAATGAGCAGTTCTTC,CASSHSGFSYNEQFF,TRBJ2-1,TRBV7-2,NA,NA
TGTGCCAGCAGCCCTAGCGGTGCGAACACCGGGGAGCTGTTTTTT,CASSPSGANTGELFF,TRBJ2-2,TRBV11-3,TRBD2,few
TGCAGCGTCTCAAGGGGGAACACTGAAGCTTTCTTT,CSVSRGNTEAFF,TRBJ1-1,TRBV29-1,NA,NA
TGTGCCAGCAGCCACGGACTAGTGAAGAACACCGGGGAGCTGTTTTTT,CASSHGLVKNTGELFF,TRBJ2-2,TRBV11-2,TRBD2,NA
TGTGCCAGCAGCGCACCGGGACAGGGCGGCTATGGCTACACCTTC,CASSAPGQGGYGYTF,TRBJ1-2,TRBV28,TRBD1,NA
TGTGCCAGCTCTGGTTCCGGACAGGGGGGCTACGAGCAGTACTTC,CASSGSGQGGYEQYF,TRBJ2-7,TRBV18,TRBD1,once
TGTGCCAGCAGTTACTCTTCGGCTAGCGTCTCCTACGAGCAGTACTTC,CASSYSSASVSYEQYF,TRBJ2-7,TRBV6-5,NA,NA
TGTGCCAGCAGCTCAGGGTCCTATGGCTACACCTTC,CASSSGSYGYTF,TRBJ1-2,TRBV7-2,NA,NA
TGTGCCAGCAGCTTAGTTAGTAGCGGGAGTAACCAGTACTTC,CASSLVSSGSNQYF,TRBJ2-7,TRBV7-2,TRBD2,NA
TGCGCCAGCAGCTTCAACAGGGCCTACGAGCAGTACTTC,CASSFNRAYEQYF,TRBJ2-7,TRBV5-1,NA,NA
TGTGCCAGCAGCCCCACGAGCCGGGAGCAGTTCTTC,CASSPTSREQFF,TRBJ2-1,TRBV7-2,NA,NA
TGTGCCAGCTCGGGCCACCAAGAGACCCAGTACTTC,CASSGHQETQYF,TRBJ2-5,TRBV6-1,NA,NA
TGTGCCAGCAGCTTCACAGACACTCCTCCAGTGAGGGAGCTGTTTTTT,CASSFTDTPPVRELFF,TRBJ2-2,TRBV7-8,NA,NA
TGTGCCAGCAGCATAGGGGGAAATCAGCCCCAGCATTTT,CASSIGGNQPQHF,TRBJ1-5,TRBV7-8,NA,few
TGTGCCAGCAGCTTCAGGGGGCCCTACAATGAGCAGTTCTTC,CASSFRGPYNEQFF,TRBJ2-1,TRBV7-3,TRBD1,NA
TGTGCCAGCAGACCGGGACAGGGCCCGTACGAGCAGTACTTC,CASRPGQGPYEQYF,TRBJ2-7,TRBV6-5,TRBD1,NA
TGTGCCAGCAGCCCCAATGGGCAGCTTAACTATGGCTACACCTTC,CASSPNGQLNYGYTF,TRBJ1-2,TRBV9,NA,few
TGTGCCAGCGGCGGACTGTCTAGCACAGATACGCAGTATTTT,CASGGLSSTDTQYF,TRBJ2-3,TRBV11-2,NA,NA
TGTGCCAGCAGCTTAGCCCCAGCGGGAGGACAAGAGACCCAGTACTTC,CASSLAPAGGQETQYF,TRBJ2-5,TRBV7-2,TRBD2,NA
TGTGCCAGCAGTGGAGGGAGAGGAGAGACCCAGTACTTC,CASSGGRGETQYF,TRBJ2-5,TRBV2,NA,NA
TGTGCCAGCAGTGGCGGGAGTGCATCTCGGGACACCGGGGAGCTGTTTTTT,CASSGGSASRDTGELFF,TRBJ2-2,TRBV6-1,TRBD2,NA
TGCGCCAGCAGTGAGAACAGGGCAGAGACCCAGTACTTC,CASSENRAETQYF,TRBJ2-5,TRBV10-1,NA,NA
TGTGCCAGCAGCTTAGGGTGGTGGGCACCCTTGGGAGATACGCAGTATTTT,CASSLGWWAPLGDTQYF,TRBJ2-3,TRBV7-2,NA,NA
TGTGCCAGCAGCTTCCGCGTAGGGGGAGACGGAGAGACCCAGTACTTC,CASSFRVGGDGETQYF,TRBJ2-5,TRBV7-3,NA,once
TGTGCCAGCAGTATGGCGGCGAAAAATCAGCCCCAGCATTTT,CASSMAAKNQPQHF,TRBJ1-5,TRBV6-6,NA,NA
TGTGCCAGCACCGCCGCAGGGTACGGTGGCTACACCTTC,CASTAAGYGGYTF,TRBJ1-2,TRBV28,NA,NA
TGTGCCAGCAGCGTAGGGCAGGGGGCCTACAATGAGCAGTTCTTC,CASSVGQGAYNEQFF,TRBJ2-1,TRBV9,TRBD1,NA
TGTGCCAGTAGTATAGGAAGGGCTGGTCAGCCCCAGCATTTT,CASSIGRAGQPQHF,TRBJ1-5,TRBV19,NA,NA
TGTGCTACCCAAGTGACAGGTCTGAATCAGCCCCAGCATTTT,CATQVTGLNQPQHF,TRBJ1-5,TRBV7-7,NA,few
TGTGCCAGTAGTTCGAGGGGACTAGCGGGAGTCGGGAACACCGGGGAGCTGTTTTTT,CASSSRGLAGVGNTGELFF,TRBJ2-2,TRBV19,TRBD2,NA
TGTGCCAGCAGCTCACGGACAGACACTGAAGCTTTCTTT,CASSSRTDTEAFF,TRBJ1-1,TRBV7-3,NA,few
TGTGCCAGTAGTATTGTGGACAGGAGGGCCGGGGAGCTGTTTTTT,CASSIVDRRAGELFF,TRBJ2-2,TRBV19,NA,NA
TGTGCCTGTGTTTTCGTGGCTAGCGGAGGAAGAGATACGCAGTATTTT,CACVFVASGGRDTQYF,TRBJ2-3,TRBV30,TRBD2,NA